Listed below are T cell receptor beta chains from one sample, sequenced in a study of CD8 T cells in Susac syndrome. One entry per CDR3 protein results from TCRdb running MiXCR on the immunoSEQ multiplex PCR reads. The table has tens of thousands of distinct CDR3 sequences, roughly 93% seen once. Material for sequencing was CD8+ T cells from PBMCs. All receptors derive from a human donor in good health. CDR3s include the opening cysteine and the closing phenylalanine or tryptophan. A D gene is named only where the DNA matches it firmly.

j_call	v_call	d_call	cdr3_aa
TRBJ2-7	TRBV5-6	TRBD2	CASSSGGGRHYEQYF
TRBJ1-5	TRBV29-1	TRBD1	CSVGPGQGQPQHF
TRBJ2-7	TRBV28	-	CASNEGRAGNEQYF
TRBJ2-3	TRBV29-1	TRBD2	CSVEGESGRADTQYF
TRBJ2-7	TRBV5-6	-	CASSLRPSHEQYF
TRBJ2-1	TRBV18	-	CASSPTLREFYNEQFF
TRBJ2-1	TRBV4-1	-	CASSPKGGGPEQFF
TRBJ2-5	TRBV5-4	TRBD2	CASSAIIPSSGSEETQYF
TRBJ1-5	TRBV7-9	TRBD1	CASSLEAGTGFWQPQHF
TRBJ2-5	TRBV29-1	-	CSVEKGQGSETQYF
TRBJ2-3	TRBV7-2	TRBD2	CASSQTSGRAATQYF
TRBJ2-7	TRBV28	-	CASSSLGRAIYEQYF
TRBJ2-1	TRBV5-4	-	CASSPTDNEQFF
TRBJ1-2	TRBV12-3/TRBV12-4	-	CASSEADRNYGYTF
TRBJ2-2	TRBV5-8	-	CASSFRLRGGPGSCFF
TRBJ2-1	TRBV29-1	TRBD2	CSVASGRNSYNEQFF
TRBJ2-1	TRBV27	-	CASRPLGYNEQFF
TRBJ2-6	TRBV28	-	CASSSIDSLRSPGANVLTF
TRBJ2-1	TRBV6-1	TRBD2	CASSPPGLAGAGEQFF
TRBJ1-1	TRBV13	-	CASSLEPAAFF
TRBJ1-1	TRBV19	-	CASSTGLEAFF
TRBJ2-6	TRBV3-1	TRBD1	CASSQNRGQGANVLTF
TRBJ2-1	TRBV27	TRBD2	CASSLRDPMTSGRHNEQFF
TRBJ2-3	TRBV20-1	TRBD2	CSAPGTSVPSRDTQYF
TRBJ2-5	TRBV15	-	CATSRGARTVETQYF
TRBJ2-3	TRBV20-1	-	CSARVTSTDTQYF
TRBJ2-5	TRBV28	-	CASSFKTVLRETQYF
TRBJ2-1	TRBV13	TRBD2	CASSSRTSGSGNEQFF
TRBJ1-5	TRBV3-1	TRBD1	CASSPGGTGLSQPQHF
TRBJ2-5	TRBV29-1	TRBD1	CSVVAGGVETQYF
TRBJ2-7	TRBV27	TRBD2	CASSERTSPPYEQYF
TRBJ1-2	TRBV15	TRBD1	CATSRDVGDRVLANYGYTF
TRBJ1-1	TRBV7-9	-	CASSPRGNTEAFF
TRBJ2-5	TRBV2	TRBD2	CASSEGLAGVETQYF
TRBJ2-3	TRBV2	TRBD2	CASSSRLARTDTQYF
TRBJ1-4	TRBV29-1	TRBD1	CSVAGTGNEKLFF
TRBJ2-1	TRBV12-3/TRBV12-4	TRBD2	CASSYGLASNEQFF
TRBJ2-2	TRBV2	-	CASTQGDLGRYANTGELFF
TRBJ2-3	TRBV27	TRBD2	CASSSLAGGGDTQYF
TRBJ1-5	TRBV6-2/TRBV6-3	TRBD1	CASSFTGGPGGQPQHF
TRBJ2-3	TRBV20-1	TRBD1	CSARDPTGLSTDTQYF
TRBJ2-5	TRBV4-1	-	CASSPSEVETQYF
TRBJ2-3	TRBV29-1	-	CSVDFTDTQYF
TRBJ2-7	TRBV28	-	CASRPLGQLYEQYF
TRBJ2-2	TRBV2	-	CASSEEGDPGELFF
TRBJ1-1	TRBV29-1	-	CSAPTPMNTEAFF
TRBJ2-7	TRBV13	TRBD1	CASSLGQGAYEQYF
TRBJ2-1	TRBV5-1	-	CASIPLGGREQFF
TRBJ2-7	TRBV6-6	TRBD2	CATESIVAGGREQYF
TRBJ2-7	TRBV27	-	CASSLKTGTYEQYF